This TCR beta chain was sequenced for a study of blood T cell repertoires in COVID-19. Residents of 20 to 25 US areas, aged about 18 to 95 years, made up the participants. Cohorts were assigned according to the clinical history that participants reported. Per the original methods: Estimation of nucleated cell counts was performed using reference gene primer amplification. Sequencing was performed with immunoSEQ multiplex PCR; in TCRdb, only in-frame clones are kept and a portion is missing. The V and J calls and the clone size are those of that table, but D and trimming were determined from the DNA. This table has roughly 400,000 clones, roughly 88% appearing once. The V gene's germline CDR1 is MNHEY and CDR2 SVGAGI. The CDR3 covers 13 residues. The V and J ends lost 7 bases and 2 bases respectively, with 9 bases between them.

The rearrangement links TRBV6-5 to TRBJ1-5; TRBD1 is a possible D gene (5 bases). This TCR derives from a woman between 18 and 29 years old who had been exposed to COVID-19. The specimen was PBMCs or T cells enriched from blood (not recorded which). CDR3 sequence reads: CASKPGGNQPQHF. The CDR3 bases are TGTGCCAGCAAACCGGGGGGCAATCAGCCCCAGCATTTT.